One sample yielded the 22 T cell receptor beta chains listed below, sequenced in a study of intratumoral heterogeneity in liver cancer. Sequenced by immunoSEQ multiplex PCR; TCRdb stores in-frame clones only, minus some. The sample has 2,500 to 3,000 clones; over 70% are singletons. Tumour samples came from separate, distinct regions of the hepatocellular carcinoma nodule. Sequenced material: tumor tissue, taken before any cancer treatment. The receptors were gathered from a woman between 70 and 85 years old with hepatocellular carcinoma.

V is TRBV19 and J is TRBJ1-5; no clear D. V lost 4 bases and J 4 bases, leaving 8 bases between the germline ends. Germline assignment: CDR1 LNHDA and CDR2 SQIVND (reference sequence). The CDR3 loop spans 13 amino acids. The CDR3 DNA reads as TGTGCCAGTAGTAGAGCGGATAATCAGCCCCAGCATTTT. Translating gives CASSRADNQPQHF.

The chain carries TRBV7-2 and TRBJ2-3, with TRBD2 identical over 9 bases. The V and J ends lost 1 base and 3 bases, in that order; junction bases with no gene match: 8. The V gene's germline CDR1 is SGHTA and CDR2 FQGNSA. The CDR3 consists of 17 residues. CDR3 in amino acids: CASSLGLLAGLTDTQYF. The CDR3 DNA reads TGTGCCAGCAGCTTAGGTCTTCTAGCGGGACTGACAGATACGCAGTATTTT.

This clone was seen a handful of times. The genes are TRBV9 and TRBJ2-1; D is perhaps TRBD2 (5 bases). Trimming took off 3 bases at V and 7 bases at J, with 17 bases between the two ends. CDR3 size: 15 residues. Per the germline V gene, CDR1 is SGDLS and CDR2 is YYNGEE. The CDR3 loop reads CASSEGWGVENEQFF. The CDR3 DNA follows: TGTGCCAGCAGCGAGGGCTGGGGAGTTGAGAATGAGCAGTTCTTC.

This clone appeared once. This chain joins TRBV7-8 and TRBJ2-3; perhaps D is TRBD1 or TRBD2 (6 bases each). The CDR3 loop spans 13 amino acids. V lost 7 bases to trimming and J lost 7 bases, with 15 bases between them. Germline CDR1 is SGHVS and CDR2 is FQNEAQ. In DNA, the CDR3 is TGTGCCAGCAACTTTGGAGGGGGGAATACGCAGTATTTT. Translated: CASNFGGGNTQYF.

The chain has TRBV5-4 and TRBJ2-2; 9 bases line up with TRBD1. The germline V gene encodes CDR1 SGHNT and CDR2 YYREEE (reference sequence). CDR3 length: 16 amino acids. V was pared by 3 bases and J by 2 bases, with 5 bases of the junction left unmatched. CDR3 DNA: TGTGCCAGCAGCTGGGGACAGGGTACCAACACCGGGGAGCTGTTTTTT. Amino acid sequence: CASSWGQGTNTGELFF.

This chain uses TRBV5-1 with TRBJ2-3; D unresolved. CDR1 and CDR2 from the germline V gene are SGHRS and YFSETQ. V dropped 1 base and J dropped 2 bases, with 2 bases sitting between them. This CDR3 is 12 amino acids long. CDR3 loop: CASSLTTDTQYF. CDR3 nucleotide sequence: TGCGCCAGCAGCTTGACCACAGATACGCAGTATTTT.

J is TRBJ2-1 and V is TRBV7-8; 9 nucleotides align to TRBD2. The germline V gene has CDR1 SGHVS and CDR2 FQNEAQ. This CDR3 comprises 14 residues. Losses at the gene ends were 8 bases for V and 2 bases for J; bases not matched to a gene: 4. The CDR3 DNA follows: TGTGCCAGCTACCCTAGCGGGACCTACAATGAGCAGTTCTTC. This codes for CASYPSGTYNEQFF.

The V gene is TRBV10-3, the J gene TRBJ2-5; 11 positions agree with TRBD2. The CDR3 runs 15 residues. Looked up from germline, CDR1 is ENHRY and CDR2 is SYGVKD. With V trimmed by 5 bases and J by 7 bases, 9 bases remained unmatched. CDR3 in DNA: TGTGCCATCAGTCCTAGCGGGGGGTCTGGCGGGACCCAGTACTTC. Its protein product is CAISPSGGSGGTQYF.

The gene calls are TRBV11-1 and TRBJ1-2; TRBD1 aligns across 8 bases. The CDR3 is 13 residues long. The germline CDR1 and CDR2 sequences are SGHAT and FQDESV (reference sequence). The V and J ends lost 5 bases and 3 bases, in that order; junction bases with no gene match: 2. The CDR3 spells CASSRQGYYGYTF. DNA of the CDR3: TGTGCCAGCAGCCGACAGGGGTACTATGGCTACACCTTC.

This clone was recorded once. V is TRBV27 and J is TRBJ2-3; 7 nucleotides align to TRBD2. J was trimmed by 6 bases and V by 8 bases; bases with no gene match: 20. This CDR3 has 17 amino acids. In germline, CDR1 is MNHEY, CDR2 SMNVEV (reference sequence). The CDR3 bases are TGTGCCAGCCGATCTTCACCGCGCTTGGGGAGGGGCGATACGCAGTATTTT. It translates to CASRSSPRLGRGDTQYF.

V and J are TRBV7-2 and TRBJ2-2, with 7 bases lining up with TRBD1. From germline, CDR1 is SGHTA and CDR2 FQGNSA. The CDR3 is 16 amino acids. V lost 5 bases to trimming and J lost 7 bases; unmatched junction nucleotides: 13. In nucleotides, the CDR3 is TGTGCCAGCAGCCGTGGAACAGGGGTTGTAGGCGGGGAGCTGTTTTTT. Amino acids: CASSRGTGVVGGELFF.

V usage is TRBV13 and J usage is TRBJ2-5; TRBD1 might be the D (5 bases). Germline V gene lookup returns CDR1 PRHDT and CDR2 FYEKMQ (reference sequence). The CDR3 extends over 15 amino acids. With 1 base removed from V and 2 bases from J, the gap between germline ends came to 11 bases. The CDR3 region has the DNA TGTGCCAGCAGCTTAGTAGGCCAGGGACAAGAGACCCAGTACTTC. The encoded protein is CASSLVGQGQETQYF. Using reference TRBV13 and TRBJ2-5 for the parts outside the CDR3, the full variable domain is AAGVIQSPRHLIKEKRETATLKCYPIPRHDTVYWYQQGPGQDPQFLISFYEKMQSDKGSIPDRFSAQQFSDYHSELNMSSLELGDSALYFCASSLVGQGQETQYFGPGTRLLVL.

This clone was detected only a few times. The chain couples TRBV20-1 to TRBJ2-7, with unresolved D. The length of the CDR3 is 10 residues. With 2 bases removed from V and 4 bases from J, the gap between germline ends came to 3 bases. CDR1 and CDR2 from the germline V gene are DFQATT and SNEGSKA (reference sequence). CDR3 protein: CSARRYEQYF. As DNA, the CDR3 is TGCAGTGCTAGAAGATACGAGCAGTACTTC.

The CDR3 region has the DNA TGTGCCAGCAGCCCCGGGACTCCCCAAGAGACCCAGTACTTC. Protein: CASSPGTPQETQYF. The V and J genes are TRBV13 and TRBJ2-5; D is possibly TRBD2 (6 bases). The V end lost 5 bases, the J end lost 1 base, and 11 bases lay between the germline ends. The germline V gene encodes CDR1 PRHDT and CDR2 FYEKMQ (reference sequence). CDR3 length equals 14 residues.

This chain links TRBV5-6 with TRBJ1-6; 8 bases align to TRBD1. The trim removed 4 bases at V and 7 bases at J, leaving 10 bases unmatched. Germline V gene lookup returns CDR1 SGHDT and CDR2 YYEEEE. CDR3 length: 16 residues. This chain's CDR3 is CASSLFRGPGNSPLHF. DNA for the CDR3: TGTGCCAGCAGCCTTTTCAGGGGGCCAGGAAATTCACCCCTCCACTTT.

CDR3 in amino acids: CASSLAGETQYF. In DNA form, the CDR3 reads TGTGCCAGCAGCTTGGCCGGGGAGACCCAGTACTTC. This sequence joins TRBV5-4 and TRBJ2-5; D is unclear. Germline-derived CDR1 and CDR2 are SGHNT and YYREEE (reference sequence). V lost 0 bases, J lost 5 bases, and 5 bases lay in between. The CDR3 sequence is 12 residues long.

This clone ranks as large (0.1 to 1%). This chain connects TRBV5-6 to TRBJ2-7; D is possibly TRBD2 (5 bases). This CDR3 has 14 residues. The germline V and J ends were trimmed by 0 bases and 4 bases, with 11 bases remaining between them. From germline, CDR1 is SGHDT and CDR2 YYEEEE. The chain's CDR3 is CASSLAEEEYEQYF. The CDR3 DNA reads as TGTGCCAGCAGCTTGGCCGAGGAGGAGTACGAGCAGTACTTC.

The CDR3: CASSLDRTDTQYF. The CDR3 DNA sequence: TGTGCCAGCAGCTTAGATCGCACAGATACGCAGTATTTT. The chain has TRBV7-2 and TRBJ2-3; D uncertain. V shed 1 base and J shed 1 base, with 3 bases lying between them. In germline, CDR1 is SGHTA, CDR2 FQGNSA. CDR3 length: 13 residues.

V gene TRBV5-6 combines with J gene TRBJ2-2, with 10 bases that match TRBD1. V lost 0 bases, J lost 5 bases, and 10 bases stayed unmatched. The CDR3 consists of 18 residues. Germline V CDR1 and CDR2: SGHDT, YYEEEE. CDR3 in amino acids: CASSLGRQGARYTGELFF. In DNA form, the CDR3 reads TGTGCCAGCAGCTTGGGTAGACAGGGGGCGCGTTATACCGGGGAGCTGTTTTTT.

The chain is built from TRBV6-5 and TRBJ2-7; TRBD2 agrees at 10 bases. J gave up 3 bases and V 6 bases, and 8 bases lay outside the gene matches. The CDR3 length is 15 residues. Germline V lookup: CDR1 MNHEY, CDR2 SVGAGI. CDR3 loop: CASRHLGTSVYEQYF. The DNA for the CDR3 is TGTGCCAGCAGACACTTGGGGACTAGCGTCTACGAGCAGTACTTC.

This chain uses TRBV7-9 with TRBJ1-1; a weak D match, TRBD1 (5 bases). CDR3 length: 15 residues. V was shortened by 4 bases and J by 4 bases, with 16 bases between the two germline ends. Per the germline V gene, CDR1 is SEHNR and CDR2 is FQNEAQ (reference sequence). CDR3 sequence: CASSSMRGVGTEAFF. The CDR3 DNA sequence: TGTGCCAGCAGCTCGATGAGGGGCGTCGGCACTGAAGCTTTCTTT.

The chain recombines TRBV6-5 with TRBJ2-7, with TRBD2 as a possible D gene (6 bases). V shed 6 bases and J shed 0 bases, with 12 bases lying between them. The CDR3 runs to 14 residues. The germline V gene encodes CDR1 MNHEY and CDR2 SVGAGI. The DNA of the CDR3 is TGTGCCAGCAGGAAGCGGGTCCTCTCCTACGAGCAGTACTTC. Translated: CASRKRVLSYEQYF.